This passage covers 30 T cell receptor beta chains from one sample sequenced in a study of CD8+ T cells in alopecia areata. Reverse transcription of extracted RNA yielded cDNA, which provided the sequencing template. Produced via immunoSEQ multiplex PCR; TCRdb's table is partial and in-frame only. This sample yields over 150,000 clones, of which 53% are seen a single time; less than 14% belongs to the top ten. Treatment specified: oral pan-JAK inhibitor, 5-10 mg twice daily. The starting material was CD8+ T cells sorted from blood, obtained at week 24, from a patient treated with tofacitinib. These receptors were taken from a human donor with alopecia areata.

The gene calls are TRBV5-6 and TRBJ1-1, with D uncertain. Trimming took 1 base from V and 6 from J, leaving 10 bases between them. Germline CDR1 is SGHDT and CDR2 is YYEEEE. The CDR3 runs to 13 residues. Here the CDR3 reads CASSLQDLSEAFF. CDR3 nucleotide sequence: TGTGCCAGCAGCTTGCAGGATCTTTCTGAAGCTTTCTTT.

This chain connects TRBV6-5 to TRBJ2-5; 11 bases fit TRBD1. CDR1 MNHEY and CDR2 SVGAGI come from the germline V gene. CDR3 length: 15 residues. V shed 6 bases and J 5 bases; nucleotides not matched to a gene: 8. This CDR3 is CASRTRDRGKETQYF. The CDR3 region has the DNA TGTGCCAGCAGGACACGGGACAGGGGGAAGGAGACCCAGTACTTC.

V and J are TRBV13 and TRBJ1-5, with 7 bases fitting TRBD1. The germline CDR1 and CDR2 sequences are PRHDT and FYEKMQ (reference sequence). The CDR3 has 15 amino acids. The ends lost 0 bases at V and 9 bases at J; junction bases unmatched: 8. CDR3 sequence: CASSLGGQAVRPQHF. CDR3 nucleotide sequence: TGTGCCAGCAGCTTAGGAGGACAGGCGGTTCGGCCCCAGCATTTT.

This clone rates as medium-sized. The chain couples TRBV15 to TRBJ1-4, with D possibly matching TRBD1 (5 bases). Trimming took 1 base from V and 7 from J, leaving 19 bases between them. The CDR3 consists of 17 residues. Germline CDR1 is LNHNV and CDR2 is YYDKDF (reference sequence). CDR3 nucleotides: TGTGCCACCAGCAGAGTTGACAGAAAACACCGTGGTGAAAAACTGTTTTTT. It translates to CATSRVDRKHRGEKLFF. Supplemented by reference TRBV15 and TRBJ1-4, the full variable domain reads DAMVIQNPRYQVTQFGKPVTLSCSQTLNHNVMYWYQQKSSQAPKLLFHYYDKDFNNEADTPDNFQSRRPNTSFCFLDIRSPGLGDTAMYLCATSRVDRKHRGEKLFFGSGTQLSVL.

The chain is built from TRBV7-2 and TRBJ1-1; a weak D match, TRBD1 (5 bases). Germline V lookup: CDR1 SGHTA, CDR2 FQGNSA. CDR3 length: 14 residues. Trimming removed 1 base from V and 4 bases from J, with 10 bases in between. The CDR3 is CASSLEPRGTEAFF. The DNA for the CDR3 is TGTGCCAGCAGCTTAGAACCGAGGGGCACTGAAGCTTTCTTT.

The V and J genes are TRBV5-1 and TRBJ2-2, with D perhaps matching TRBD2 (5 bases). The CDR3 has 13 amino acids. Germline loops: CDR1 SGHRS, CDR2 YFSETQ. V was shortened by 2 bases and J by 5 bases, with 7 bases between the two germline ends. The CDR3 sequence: CASSFSGTGELFF. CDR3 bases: TGCGCCAGCAGCTTTTCGGGGACCGGGGAGCTGTTTTTT.

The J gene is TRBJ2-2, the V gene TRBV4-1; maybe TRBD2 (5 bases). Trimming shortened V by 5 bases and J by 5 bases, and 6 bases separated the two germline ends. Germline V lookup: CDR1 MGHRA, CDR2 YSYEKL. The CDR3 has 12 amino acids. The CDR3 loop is CASSWETGELFF. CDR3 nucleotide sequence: TGCGCCAGCAGCTGGGAGACCGGGGAGCTGTTTTTT.

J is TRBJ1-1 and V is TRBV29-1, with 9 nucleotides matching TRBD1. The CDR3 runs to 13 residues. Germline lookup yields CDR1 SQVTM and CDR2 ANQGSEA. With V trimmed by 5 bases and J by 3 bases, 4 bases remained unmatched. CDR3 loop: CSVRTGEYTEAFF. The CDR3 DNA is TGCAGCGTTAGGACAGGGGAGTACACTGAAGCTTTCTTT.

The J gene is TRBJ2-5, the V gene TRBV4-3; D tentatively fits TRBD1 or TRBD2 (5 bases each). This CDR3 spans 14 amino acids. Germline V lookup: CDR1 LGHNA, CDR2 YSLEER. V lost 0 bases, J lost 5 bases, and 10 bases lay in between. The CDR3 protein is CASSQDRGGETQYF. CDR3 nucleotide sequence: TGCGCCAGCAGCCAAGACCGGGGCGGGGAGACCCAGTACTTC.

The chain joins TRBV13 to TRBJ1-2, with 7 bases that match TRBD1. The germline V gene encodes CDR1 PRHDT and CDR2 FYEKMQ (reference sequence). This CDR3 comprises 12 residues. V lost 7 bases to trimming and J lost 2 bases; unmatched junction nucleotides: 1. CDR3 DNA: TGTGCCAGCAACAGGGGAAACTATGGCTACACCTTC. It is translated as CASNRGNYGYTF.

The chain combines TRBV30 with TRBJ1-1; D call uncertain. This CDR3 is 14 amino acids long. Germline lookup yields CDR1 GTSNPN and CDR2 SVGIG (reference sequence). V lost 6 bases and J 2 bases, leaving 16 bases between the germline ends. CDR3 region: CACYSFGANTEAFF. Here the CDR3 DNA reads TGTGCCTGCTACTCATTTGGTGCCAACACTGAAGCTTTCTTT. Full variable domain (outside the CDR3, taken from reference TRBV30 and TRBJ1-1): SQTIHQWPATLVQPVGSPLSLECTVEGTSNPNLYWYRQAAGRGLQLLFYSVGIGQISSEVPQNLSASRPQDRQFILSSKKLLLSDSGFYLCACYSFGANTEAFFGQGTRLTVV.

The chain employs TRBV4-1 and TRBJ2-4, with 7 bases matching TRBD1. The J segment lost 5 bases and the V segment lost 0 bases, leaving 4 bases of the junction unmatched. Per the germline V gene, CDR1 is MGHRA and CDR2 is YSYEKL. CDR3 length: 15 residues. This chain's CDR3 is CASSQEPGTENIQYF. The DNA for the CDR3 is TGCGCCAGCAGCCAAGAACCCGGGACAGAAAACATTCAGTACTTC.

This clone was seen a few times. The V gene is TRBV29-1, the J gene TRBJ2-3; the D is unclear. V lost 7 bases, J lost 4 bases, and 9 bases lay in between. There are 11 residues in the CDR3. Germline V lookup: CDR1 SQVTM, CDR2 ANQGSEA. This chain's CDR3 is CSAVGPDTQYF. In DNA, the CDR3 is TGCAGCGCTGTAGGCCCAGATACGCAGTATTTT.

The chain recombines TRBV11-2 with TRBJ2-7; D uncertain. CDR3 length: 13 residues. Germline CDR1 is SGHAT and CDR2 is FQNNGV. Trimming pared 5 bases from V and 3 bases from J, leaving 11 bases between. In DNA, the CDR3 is TGTGCCAGCAGCCCCAGCGTGAACTACGAGCAGTACTTC. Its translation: CASSPSVNYEQYF.

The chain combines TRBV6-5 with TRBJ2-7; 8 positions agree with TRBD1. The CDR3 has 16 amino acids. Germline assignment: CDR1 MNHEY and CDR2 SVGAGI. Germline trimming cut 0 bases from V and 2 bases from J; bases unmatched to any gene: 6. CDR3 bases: TGTGCCAGCAGTTACTCGGCGGGACAGGTTACCTACGAGCAGTACTTC. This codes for CASSYSAGQVTYEQYF.

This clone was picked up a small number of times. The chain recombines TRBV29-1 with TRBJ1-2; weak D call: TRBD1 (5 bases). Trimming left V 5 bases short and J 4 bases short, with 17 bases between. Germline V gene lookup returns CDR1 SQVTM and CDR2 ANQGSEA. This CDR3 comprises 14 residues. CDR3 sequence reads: CSVIPSTEAYGYTF. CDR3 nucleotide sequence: TGCAGCGTTATTCCCTCGACAGAAGCCTATGGCTACACCTTC.

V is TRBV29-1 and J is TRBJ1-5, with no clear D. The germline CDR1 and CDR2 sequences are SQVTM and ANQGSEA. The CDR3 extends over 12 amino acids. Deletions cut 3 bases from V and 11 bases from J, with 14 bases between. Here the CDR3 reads CSVETGEMTQHF. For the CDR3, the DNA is TGCAGCGTTGAGACCGGCGAAATGACCCAGCATTTT. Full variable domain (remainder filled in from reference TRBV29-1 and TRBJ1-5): SAVISQKPSRDICQRGTSLTIQCQVDSQVTMMFWYRQQPGQSLTLIATANQGSEATYESGFVIDKFPISRPNLTFSTLTVSNMSPEDSSIYLCSVETGEMTQHFGDGTRLSIL.

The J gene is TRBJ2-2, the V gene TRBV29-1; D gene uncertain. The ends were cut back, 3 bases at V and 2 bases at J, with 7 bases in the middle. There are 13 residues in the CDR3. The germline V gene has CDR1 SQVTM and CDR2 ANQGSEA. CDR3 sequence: CSVEPTNTGELFF. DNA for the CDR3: TGCAGCGTTGAGCCCACAAACACCGGGGAGCTGTTTTTT.

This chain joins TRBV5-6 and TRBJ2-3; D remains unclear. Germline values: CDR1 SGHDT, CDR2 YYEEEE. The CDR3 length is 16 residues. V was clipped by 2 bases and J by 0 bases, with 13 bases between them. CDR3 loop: CASSFTTDSSTDTQYF. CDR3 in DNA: TGTGCCAGCAGCTTTACCACAGACTCTAGCACAGATACGCAGTATTTT. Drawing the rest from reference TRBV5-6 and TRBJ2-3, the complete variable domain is DAGVTQSPTHLIKTRGQQVTLRCSPKSGHDTVSWYQQALGQGPQFIFQYYEEEERQRGNFPDRFSGHQFPNYSSELNVNALLLGDSALYLCASSFTTDSSTDTQYFGPGTRLTVL.

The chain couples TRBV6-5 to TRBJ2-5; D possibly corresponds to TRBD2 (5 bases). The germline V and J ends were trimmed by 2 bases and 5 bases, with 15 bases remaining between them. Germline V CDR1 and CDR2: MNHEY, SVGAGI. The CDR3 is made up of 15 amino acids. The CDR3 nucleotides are TGTGCCAGCAGTTACAGGGTCGAGGGATGGGAGACCCAGTACTTC. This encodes CASSYRVEGWETQYF.

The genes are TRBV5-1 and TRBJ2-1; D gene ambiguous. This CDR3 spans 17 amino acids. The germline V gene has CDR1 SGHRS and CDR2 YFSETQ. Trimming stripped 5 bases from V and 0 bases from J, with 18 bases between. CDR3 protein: CASRDPAHISSYNEQFF. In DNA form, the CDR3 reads TGCGCCAGCAGAGATCCTGCACATATCAGCTCCTACAATGAGCAGTTCTTC.

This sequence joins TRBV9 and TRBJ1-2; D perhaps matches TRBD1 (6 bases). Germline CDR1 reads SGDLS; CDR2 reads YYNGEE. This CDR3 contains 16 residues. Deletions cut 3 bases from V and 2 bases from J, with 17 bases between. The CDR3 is CASSAQGVVGNYGYTF. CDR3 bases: TGTGCCAGCAGCGCACAGGGAGTGGTAGGAAACTATGGCTACACCTTC. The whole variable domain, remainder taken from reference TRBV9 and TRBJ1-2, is DSGVTQTPKHLITATGQRVTLRCSPRSGDLSVYWYQQSLDQGLQFLIQYYNGEERAKGNILERFSAQQFPDLHSELNLSSLELGDSALYFCASSAQGVVGNYGYTFGSGTRLTVV.

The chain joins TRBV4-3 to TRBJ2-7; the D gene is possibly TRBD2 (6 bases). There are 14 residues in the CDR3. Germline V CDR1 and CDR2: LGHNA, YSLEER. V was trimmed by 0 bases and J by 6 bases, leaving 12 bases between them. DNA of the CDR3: TGCGCCAGCAGCCAAGAACCGGGGAGGATCGAGCAGTACTTC. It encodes CASSQEPGRIEQYF.

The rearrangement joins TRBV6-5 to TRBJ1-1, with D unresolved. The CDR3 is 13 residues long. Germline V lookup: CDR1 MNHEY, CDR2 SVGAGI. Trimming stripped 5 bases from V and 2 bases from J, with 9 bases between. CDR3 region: CASSPVPNTEAFF. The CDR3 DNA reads TGTGCCAGCAGTCCTGTACCCAACACTGAAGCTTTCTTT.

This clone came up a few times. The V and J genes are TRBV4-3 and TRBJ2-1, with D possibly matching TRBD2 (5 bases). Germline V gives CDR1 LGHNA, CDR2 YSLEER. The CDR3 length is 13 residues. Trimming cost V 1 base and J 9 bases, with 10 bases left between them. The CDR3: CASSQGTGFEQFF. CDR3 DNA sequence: TGCGCCAGCAGCCAAGGAACGGGGTTTGAGCAGTTCTTC.

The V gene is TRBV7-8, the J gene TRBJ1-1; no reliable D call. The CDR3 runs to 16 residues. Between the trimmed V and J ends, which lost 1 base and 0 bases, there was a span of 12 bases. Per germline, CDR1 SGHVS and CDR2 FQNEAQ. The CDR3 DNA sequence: TGTGCCAGCAGCTTAGGGGTTTGGTTACTGAACACTGAAGCTTTCTTT. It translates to CASSLGVWLLNTEAFF.

The CDR3 DNA reads as TGTGCCAGTAGTATCGGGACAGGGCGCCACGAGCAGTACTTC. As protein: CASSIGTGRHEQYF. J is TRBJ2-7 and V is TRBV19; the match to TRBD1 covers 9 bases. The V segment lost 3 bases and the J segment 5 bases; nucleotides outside the gene matches: 5. Per the germline V gene, CDR1 is LNHDA and CDR2 is SQIVND (reference sequence). The CDR3 totals 14 residues.

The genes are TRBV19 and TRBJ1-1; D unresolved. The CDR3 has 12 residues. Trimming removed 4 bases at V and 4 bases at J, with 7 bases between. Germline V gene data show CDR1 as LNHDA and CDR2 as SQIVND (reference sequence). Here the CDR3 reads CASSTGSTEAFF. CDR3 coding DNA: TGTGCCAGTAGTACGGGGAGCACTGAAGCTTTCTTT.

The CDR3 reads CASSLSLQDGYTF. In DNA, the CDR3 is TGTGCCAGCAGCCTATCCCTGCAAGACGGCTACACCTTC. The chain carries TRBV6-6 and TRBJ1-2; no clear D. V was pared by 6 bases and J by 8 bases, with 16 bases between. Per germline, CDR1 MNHNY and CDR2 SVGAGI (reference sequence). The CDR3 is 13 residues long.

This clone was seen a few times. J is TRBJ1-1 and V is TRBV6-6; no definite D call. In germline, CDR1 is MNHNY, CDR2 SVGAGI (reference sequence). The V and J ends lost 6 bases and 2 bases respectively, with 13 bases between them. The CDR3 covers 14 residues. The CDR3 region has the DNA TGTGCCAGCAGAATCTCGGTAGGCAACACTGAAGCTTTCTTT. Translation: CASRISVGNTEAFF.